The 18 T cell receptor beta chains given below trace back to one sample, sequenced in a study of shared clonotypes between healthy human individuals (dated by TCRdb to 2020 to 2021). The library was obtained by the immunoSEQ multiplex PCR assay. In TCRdb, the immuneACCESS table is reduced to in-frame sequences with V and J assigned. These tables do not hold every clone; where another copy was compared, an unresolved V gene accounts for under half, and the others remain unexplained. The sample table holds 2 million to 3 million clones, of which 90% to 95% were seen once. The leading ten clones occupy approximately 0.35% of the sample. The sequenced sample consisted of naive CD4+ T cells from PBMCs. Per the publication, the cell subset or site label means: CD45RA+ positively selected. These receptors all come from a man between 18 and 29 years old in good health. Some clones in this sample may be carry-over from other donors' samples.

The V call is TRBV10-3, the J call TRBJ2-2, with D perhaps TRBD2 (5 bases). V lost 8 bases and J lost 5, with 15 bases in between. The CDR3 spans 14 residues. CDR1 ENHRY and CDR2 SYGVKD come from the germline V gene. CDR3 nucleotides: TGTGCCATCTCTAGAGGGTTGGGTACCGGGGAGCTGTTTTTT. This gives the protein CAISRGLGTGELFF.

The chain employs TRBV10-2 and TRBJ2-1; 11 nucleotides match TRBD2. The CDR3 has 16 residues. CDR1 is WSHSY, CDR2 SAAADI, per germline. Germline trimming cut 6 bases from V and 1 base from J; bases unmatched to any gene: 5. CDR3 protein: CASRGTSGNSYNEQFF. The CDR3 bases are TGCGCCAGCAGGGGGACTAGCGGCAATTCCTACAATGAGCAGTTCTTC.

The chain uses TRBV2 and TRBJ1-5; D is unclear. V gave up 8 bases and J gave up 2 bases, with 16 bases separating them. The germline gives CDR1 SNHLY, CDR2 FYNNEI. The CDR3 length is 15 residues. The CDR3 sequence is CASRGGAGRNQPQHF. As DNA, the CDR3 is TGTGCCAGCCGCGGAGGTGCAGGCCGCAATCAGCCCCAGCATTTT.

To note about this clone: Other DNA variants within this sample encode the same CDR3. V is TRBV28 and J is TRBJ2-7; D gene ambiguous. V shed 5 bases and J shed 3 bases, with 8 bases lying between them. The CDR3 spans 12 residues. In germline, CDR1 is MDHEN, CDR2 SYDVKM. CDR3 protein: CASSPLNYEQYF. The CDR3 nucleotides are TGTGCCAGCAGTCCCCTTAACTACGAGCAGTACTTC.

Remarks on this clone: Other DNA sequences in this sample translate to the same CDR3. The J gene is TRBJ1-2, the V gene TRBV30; D remains ambiguous. V was cut by 0 bases and J by 1 base, with 6 bases left in between. CDR3 length: 13 amino acids. Germline CDR1 and CDR2: GTSNPN and SVGIG (reference sequence). The CDR3 nucleotides are TGTGCCTGGAGTGTACGGGATAACTATGGCTACACCTTC. This gives the protein CAWSVRDNYGYTF.

The rearrangement links TRBV28 to TRBJ2-7; the D gene is possibly TRBD1 (5 bases). The CDR3 covers 15 residues. Looked up from germline, CDR1 is MDHEN and CDR2 is SYDVKM. Trimming took 2 bases from V and 3 from J, leaving 14 bases between them. The CDR3 sequence is CASSLPTTVGYEQYF. CDR3 DNA: TGTGCCAGCAGTTTACCCACGACAGTGGGCTACGAGCAGTACTTC.

The chain couples TRBV27 to TRBJ1-6; the D is unclear. This CDR3 spans 13 amino acids. The V end lost 5 bases, the J end lost 7 bases, and 9 bases lay between the germline ends. The V gene's germline CDR1 is MNHEY and CDR2 SMNVEV (reference sequence). CDR3 sequence: CASSTRENSPLHF. The CDR3 bases are TGTGCCAGCAGTACCCGGGAGAATTCACCCCTCCACTTT.

The rearrangement joins TRBV9 to TRBJ2-1; TRBD2 aligns across 9 bases. Germline V gives CDR1 SGDLS, CDR2 YYNGEE. The CDR3 contains 15 residues. V lost 4 bases, J lost 4 bases, and 6 bases stayed unmatched. DNA of the CDR3: TGTGCCAGCAGCTCCGTTAGCGGGAGTTACAATGAGCAGTTCTTC. It encodes CASSSVSGSYNEQFF.

The chain couples TRBV21-1 to TRBJ1-1; TRBD1, the table's D call, lacks a check against the DNA. TRBV21-1 is classified as a pseudogene. The CDR3 contains 16 residues. This CDR3 is CASTCPGTGGDTEAFF. CDR3 sequence (DNA): TGTGCCAGCACCTGTCCCGGGACAGGGGGCGACACTGAAGCTTTCTTT.

This clone occurred once. This chain joins TRBV28 and TRBJ1-5; D gene uncertain. V gave up 4 bases and J gave up 3 bases, with 19 bases separating them. Germline values: CDR1 MDHEN, CDR2 SYDVKM. This CDR3 is 17 amino acids long. This chain's CDR3 is CASSSLTDPAPNQPQHF. As DNA, the CDR3 is TGTGCCAGCAGTTCCTTGACCGATCCGGCCCCCAATCAGCCCCAGCATTTT.

This clone was recorded once. V gene TRBV5-5 combines with J gene TRBJ2-7; maybe TRBD1 (7 bases). Germline assignment: CDR1 SGHKS and CDR2 YYEKEE (reference sequence). CDR3 length: 16 residues. The V end was cut by 1 base, the J end by 2 bases, with 16 bases between. CDR3 DNA: TGTGCCAGCAGCTTGAGGGGGGACAGAACCGCCTACGAGCAGTACTTC. Its protein is CASSLRGDRTAYEQYF.

About this clone itself: The sample carries other DNA sequences with the same CDR3. This chain connects TRBV7-2 to TRBJ2-3; D gene unclear. CDR1 and CDR2 (germline): SGHTA, FQGNSA. The CDR3 has 14 amino acids. The germline V and J ends were trimmed by 0 bases and 2 bases, with 6 bases remaining between them. CDR3 bases: TGTGCCAGCAGCTTAGCGCCCGCCACAGATACGCAGTATTTT. Amino acid sequence: CASSLAPATDTQYF.

This chain uses TRBV28 with TRBJ1-2; 10 nucleotides line up with TRBD1. CDR1 MDHEN and CDR2 SYDVKM come from the germline V gene. The CDR3 covers 13 residues. The V and J ends lost 6 bases and 4 bases, in that order; junction bases with no gene match: 2. CDR3 amino acids: CASRGDRGYGYTF. CDR3 nucleotide sequence: TGTGCCAGCAGGGGGGACAGGGGCTATGGCTACACCTTC.

This CDR3 reads CASSDDPPGANVLTF. The DNA of the CDR3 is TGTGCCAGCAGTGACGACCCTCCGGGGGCCAACGTCCTGACTTTC. The V and J genes are TRBV2 and TRBJ2-6; no reliable D call. The CDR3 extends over 15 amino acids. The V gene lost 3 bases and the J gene lost 4 bases, with 10 bases spanning the gap. Germline loops: CDR1 SNHLY, CDR2 FYNNEI. The full variable domain, in which reference TRBV2 and TRBJ2-6 provide the parts outside the CDR3, is EPEVTQTPSHQVTQMGQEVILRCVPISNHLYFYWYRQILGQKVEFLVSFYNNEISEKSEIFDDQFSVERPDGSNFTLKIRSTKLEDSAMYFCASSDDPPGANVLTFGAGSRLTVL.

V is TRBV7-2 and J is TRBJ2-1, with 11 bases fitting TRBD1. The V and J ends lost 2 bases and 8 bases, in that order; junction bases with no gene match: 5. Germline V CDR1 and CDR2: SGHTA, FQGNSA. The CDR3 totals 15 residues. CDR3: CASSLRDRGTDEQFF. In DNA form, the CDR3 reads TGTGCCAGCAGCTTAAGGGACAGGGGGACGGATGAGCAGTTCTTC.

The chain recombines TRBV7-6 with TRBJ1-2; 9 bases match TRBD1. The CDR3 is made up of 14 amino acids. CDR1 is SGHVS and CDR2 is FNYEAQ in the germline V gene. V was pared by 2 bases and J by 8 bases, with 6 bases of the junction left unmatched. CDR3 DNA: TGTGCCAGCAGCTTACCCGGACAGGGGCGCGGCTACACCTTC. Protein product: CASSLPGQGRGYTF.

This chain joins TRBV6-1 and TRBJ2-3, with 11 bases aligning to TRBD2. V dropped 9 bases and J dropped 3; count of bases not matched to a gene: 8. CDR3 length equals 15 residues. Germline CDR1 reads MNHNS; CDR2 reads SASEGT. The CDR3 reads CASPQLAGGTDTQYF. The CDR3 DNA is TGTGCCAGTCCTCAATTAGCGGGAGGGACAGATACGCAGTATTTT.

This chain connects TRBV5-1 to TRBJ2-5; 9 nucleotides align to TRBD2. With V trimmed by 5 bases and J by 0 bases, 11 bases remained unmatched. Germline V CDR1 and CDR2: SGHRS, YFSETQ. The CDR3 contains 17 residues. CDR3 sequence (DNA): TGCGCCAGCAGTTTACAAGGGGCTAGCGGGAACCAAGAGACCCAGTACTTC. It codes for CASSLQGASGNQETQYF.